These 10 T cell receptor beta chains were all obtained from the same sample, sequenced in a study of T cells in Graves' hyperthyroidism and ophthalmopathy. The CDR3 regions of TCR beta were amplified from RNA transcripts. The primer set for the first-round RT-PCR of the TCR CDR3 was HTBI. TCRdb reprocessed the multiplex PCR reads with MiXCR, giving one entry per CDR3 protein. In the table there are about 690,000 distinct CDR3 sequences, approximately 15% of which are singletons. The sample was blood. These receptors all stem from a man aged 50 or older with Graves' hyperthyroidism.

This clonotype was observed a handful of times. The chain uses TRBV7-2 and TRBJ2-5, with 9 bases that match TRBD2. From germline, CDR1 is SGHTA and CDR2 FQGNSA. The CDR3 has 18 residues. V trimming: 5 bases; J trimming: 5 bases; junction bases outside the gene matches: 18. The CDR3 DNA is TGTGCCAGCAGCCCGGCCCGGACTAGCGCGTTACAAAGGGAGACCCAGTACTTC. This sequence encodes CASSPARTSALQRETQYF.

This clonotype was seen a handful of times. The chain recombines TRBV5-1 with TRBJ2-2; 7 bases agree with TRBD1. CDR3 length: 16 amino acids. With 2 bases clipped from V and 4 bases from J, the junction kept 8 bases outside the gene matches. Germline CDR1 SGHRS, CDR2 YFSETQ. The CDR3 DNA sequence: TGCGCCAGCAGCTTTTCCGGGACAGAGGGCACCGGGGAGCTGTTTTTT. This encodes CASSFSGTEGTGELFF.

This clonotype was observed a few times. V usage is TRBV13 and J usage is TRBJ2-1, with 8 bases fitting TRBD2. V trimming: 4 bases; J trimming: 2 bases; junction bases outside the gene matches: 7. The germline gives CDR1 PRHDT, CDR2 FYEKMQ (reference sequence). The CDR3 runs 16 residues. The CDR3 sequence: CASSSLQREPYNEQFF. The CDR3 nucleotides read TGTGCCAGCAGCTCGCTCCAGCGGGAGCCCTACAATGAGCAGTTCTTC.

As concerns this clonotype: This may stem from a read error, because a much larger clone lies one nucleotide away. The V and J genes are TRBV20-1 and TRBJ2-2; D perhaps matches TRBD1 (6 bases). Germline V CDR1 and CDR2: DFQATT, SNEGSKA (reference sequence). The CDR3 covers 16 residues. The CDR3: CSATTTGTTNTGEMFF. The CDR3 DNA reads TGCAGTGCAACTACTACCGGGACAACGAACACCGGGGAGATGTTTTTT.

The V gene is TRBV6-1, the J gene TRBJ2-1; the D is unclear. The germline CDR1 and CDR2 sequences are MNHNS and SASEGT. The CDR3 extends over 14 amino acids. Trimming removed 5 bases at V and 1 base at J, with 9 bases between. CDR3 loop: CASSNGLSYNEQFF. The CDR3 DNA reads as TGTGCCAGCAGTAACGGGCTTTCCTACAATGAGCAGTTCTTC.

This chain links TRBV3-1 with TRBJ1-1; D uncertain. The germline V gene encodes CDR1 LGHDT and CDR2 YNNKEL (reference sequence). This CDR3 region has 15 residues. V was trimmed by 1 base and J by 4 bases, leaving 13 bases between them. The CDR3 spells CASSQVPELGTEAFF. The CDR3 DNA reads TGTGCCAGCAGCCAAGTCCCAGAACTGGGCACTGAAGCTTTCTTT.

This clonotype showed up many times. V usage is TRBV11-2 and J usage is TRBJ2-7, with 9 positions matching TRBD1. Losses at the gene ends were 1 base for V and 5 bases for J; bases not matched to a gene: 3. Germline V gene lookup returns CDR1 SGHAT and CDR2 FQNNGV. The CDR3 loop spans 14 amino acids. The CDR3 here is CASSLGTGGHEQYF. In DNA, the CDR3 is TGTGCCAGCAGCTTAGGTACAGGGGGCCACGAGCAGTACTTC. Using reference TRBV11-2 and TRBJ2-7 for the parts outside the CDR3, the full variable domain is EAGVAQSPRYKIIEKRQSVAFWCNPISGHATLYWYQQILGQGPKLLIQFQNNGVVDDSQLPKDRFSAERLKGVDSTLKIQPAKLEDSAVYLCASSLGTGGHEQYFGPGTRLTVT.

The genes are TRBV20-1 and TRBJ2-2, with D possibly matching TRBD2 (7 bases). V gave up 0 bases and J gave up 6 bases, with 11 bases separating them. This CDR3 is built from 14 residues. Germline-derived CDR1 and CDR2 are DFQATT and SNEGSKA (reference sequence). The CDR3 bases are TGCAGTGCTAGAGATACGGGGGGCTCCGGGGAGCTGTTTTTT. Protein sequence: CSARDTGGSGELFF.

Note on this clonotype: A much larger clone sits a single nucleotide away, making a read error possible. V gene TRBV24-1 combines with J gene TRBJ2-2; 7 nucleotides line up with TRBD1. The germline CDR1 and CDR2 sequences are KGHDR and SFDVKD. The CDR3 length is 16 residues. The CDR3 DNA reads as TGTGCCACCAGTGATTCGACAGGGAAGAACACCGGGCAGCTGTTTTTT. This codes for CATSDSTGKNTGQLFF.

The V call is TRBV15, the J call TRBJ2-1; D call uncertain. V lost 3 bases and J 0 bases, leaving 6 bases between the germline ends. From germline, CDR1 is LNHNV and CDR2 YYDKDF (reference sequence). This CDR3 has 14 amino acids. CDR3 coding DNA: TGTGCCACCAGCAGTAAGAGCTCCTACAATGAGCAGTTCTTC. Encoded protein: CATSSKSSYNEQFF.